The clone carrying this T cell receptor (beta chain) was observed a few times. The antigen remains undetermined. There are 16 residues in the CDR3. V lost 4 bases and J lost 0, with 13 bases in between. The germline V gene has CDR1 MGHRA and CDR2 YSYEKL. The data belong to a study of T cell repertoires in cytomegalovirus infection. About the study: Selection of CMV epitopes for the study included recently identified HLA-C-restricted and well-studied HLA-B-restricted ones. Signatures in public TCR beta sequences pointed to both CMV infection and matching HLA type.

MiXCR was run by TCRdb on the reads, yielding one entry per CDR3 protein. The table shows tens of thousands of distinct CDR3 sequences, with roughly 20% occurring only once. This receptor was identified in a human donor in good health (CMV status not recorded). Some clones in this sample may be carry-over from other donors' samples. The V gene is TRBV4-1, the J gene TRBJ2-1; D may be TRBD2 (6 bases). This specimen consisted of CD8+ T cells from cultured PBMCs, obtained from culture after CMV antigen stimulation. The CDR3 region has the DNA TGCGCCAGCAGCCTAAGAGCGGGTAACTCCTACAATGAGCAGTTCTTC. Encoded protein: CASSLRAGNSYNEQFF.